The rows below give T cell receptor beta chains drawn from one sample of a study of shared clonotypes between healthy human individuals. Sequencing used immunoSEQ multiplex PCR; TCRdb keeps in-frame clones, though not all of them. Here the sample spans roughly 1 million clones, more than 65% being singletons. Sequencing used memory CD4+ T cells sorted from blood. The receptors here all came from a young man in good health. Each CDR3 is given with its conserved first and last residue. D genes are given only for firm matches. Rows give clone size only sometimes, using once, few, many, or a class for an expanded clone.

TRBV18	NA	NA	CASRTSYGYTF
TRBV7-2	NA	once	CASSLAHTDTQYF
TRBV4-3	TRBD2	many	CASSQDRREGQTDTQYF
TRBV9	TRBD1	NA	CASSVGWTGTYEQYF
TRBV4-1	NA	NA	CASSLRDRGAEEQYF
TRBV4-3	NA	NA	CASSQEGQGQNEKLFF
TRBV9	TRBD2	NA	CASSVGGGADTQYF
TRBV5-5	TRBD2	NA	CASSLRLAGGNTGELFF
TRBV6-5	TRBD2	NA	CASSYNPTSVSEQYF
TRBV10-3	TRBD2	NA	CASGTSRDSEQFF
TRBV11-2	TRBD1	few	CASSRTGSSYEQYF
TRBV5-6	TRBD2	few	CASSPAGPKGQYF
TRBV2	NA	NA	CASSSGRVGGYTF
TRBV29-1	NA	once	CSVLRASSGEQFF